This paragraph covers one T cell receptor beta chain sequence. Its matching antigen is unknown. The data were obtained in a study of cytomegalovirus exposure and HLA in healthy donors. Study-level information: One earlier analysis, a look at 180 million or so T cells, found almost 120 million unique TCR beta sequences. Regarding the study as a whole: A later analysis found most CMV-associated TCR beta chains apparently HLA-restricted. High specificity and sensitivity for cytomegalovirus status were reported for the classifier.

The study ran its PCR with 60 Vbeta and 13 Jbeta primers. Sequenced by immunoSEQ multiplex PCR; TCRdb stores in-frame clones only, minus some. The table lists approximately 120,000 clones, under 85% of them singletons. Sequenced input: PBMCs. The source of this sequence is a woman in her 50s in good health and CMV-seropositive.

The CDR3 DNA is TGTGCCAGCAGCCTAGCGGGGGGTCTTAGCACAGATACGCAGTATTTT. Translating it yields CASSLAGGLSTDTQYF. The rearrangement links TRBV11-2 to TRBJ2-3; 11 positions match TRBD2. Unmatched junction bases numbered 4, after V lost 5 bases and J lost 0 bases. CDR3 length equals 16 residues. Germline assignment: CDR1 SGHAT and CDR2 FQNNGV.